This is a list of T cell receptor beta chains from one sample in a study of cytomegalovirus exposure and HLA in healthy donors. Clones were sequenced by immunoSEQ multiplex PCR, and TCRdb holds only the in-frame ones, with some missing. The sample shows roughly 250,000 clones, about four fifths of them seen only once. The sample taken for sequencing was PBMCs. The source of these receptors is a girl under 10 years old in good health and CMV-seronegative. Both conserved end residues are part of each CDR3.

j_call: TRBJ2-3
v_call: TRBV7-9
cdr3_aa: CASRREGRGTDTQYF

j_call: TRBJ1-4
v_call: TRBV5-8
cdr3_aa: CASSLGDWGAAEKLFF

j_call: TRBJ1-4
v_call: TRBV5-6
cdr3_aa: CASSFGQGHSEKLFF

j_call: TRBJ2-7
v_call: TRBV7-8
cdr3_aa: CASSSDRGRAEQYF

j_call: TRBJ2-5
v_call: TRBV19
cdr3_aa: CASSIGIGRGRRETQYF

j_call: TRBJ1-1
v_call: TRBV5-1
cdr3_aa: CASSLVGGWNTEAFF

j_call: TRBJ2-7
v_call: TRBV28
cdr3_aa: CAVTSGASYEQYF

j_call: TRBJ2-7
v_call: TRBV23-1
cdr3_aa: CASSPGCKRAYEQYF

j_call: TRBJ1-2
v_call: TRBV28
cdr3_aa: CASSQGSYQGNYGYTF

j_call: TRBJ2-1
v_call: TRBV15
cdr3_aa: CATSRGGTPSYNEQFF

j_call: TRBJ2-7
v_call: TRBV5-1
cdr3_aa: CASSLAPASGATYEQYF

j_call: TRBJ1-1
v_call: TRBV6-6
cdr3_aa: CASSQPTGRTEAFF

j_call: TRBJ2-3
v_call: TRBV11-2
cdr3_aa: CASSLDSQGWVNTQYF

j_call: TRBJ2-1
v_call: TRBV27
cdr3_aa: CASSFFLGGEQFF

j_call: TRBJ1-2
v_call: TRBV14
cdr3_aa: CASSQDLQAGYTF

j_call: TRBJ1-5
v_call: TRBV18
cdr3_aa: CASSPWGPWQPQHF

j_call: TRBJ1-5
v_call: TRBV7-8
cdr3_aa: CARRPGDQPQHF

j_call: TRBJ2-3
v_call: TRBV5-8
cdr3_aa: CASRRGLAGCTDTQYF

j_call: TRBJ2-5
v_call: TRBV5-6
cdr3_aa: CASSFWGRGYDEETQYF

j_call: TRBJ1-4
v_call: TRBV5-6
cdr3_aa: CASSFSPRPNEKLFF

j_call: TRBJ2-5
v_call: TRBV2
cdr3_aa: CASSAGDSETQYF